A single sample gave rise to the 25 T cell receptor beta chains below, sequenced in a study of cytomegalovirus exposure and HLA in healthy donors. Clones were read by immunoSEQ multiplex PCR, and TCRdb kept only the in-frame ones, dropping some. The sample carries fewer than 200,000 clones, roughly 89% recorded once. The material sequenced was PBMCs. The source of these receptors is a young man in good health and CMV-seropositive.

This clone was observed a single time. This rearrangement joins TRBV18 to TRBJ2-7, with 8 bases lining up with TRBD1. V lost 6 bases, J lost 4 bases, and 11 bases stayed unmatched. Germline CDR1 and CDR2: KGHSH and LQKENI. The length of the CDR3 is 15 residues. DNA for the CDR3: TGTGCCAGCTCGGACCAGGACAGGGAAGAGTACGAGCAGTACTTC. This encodes CASSDQDREEYEQYF.

V usage is TRBV25-1 and J usage is TRBJ2-7, with TRBD1 matching over 9 bases. The ends lost 3 bases at V and 3 bases at J; junction bases unmatched: 6. The CDR3 spans 15 residues. Germline CDR1 MGHDK, CDR2 SYGVNS. CDR3 protein: CASSDPGQGHYEQYF. In nucleotides, the CDR3 is TGTGCCAGCAGTGATCCGGGACAGGGACACTACGAGCAGTACTTC.

This chain links TRBV7-8 with TRBJ2-3; 10 nucleotides agree with TRBD1. The CDR3 consists of 18 residues. Germline V gene sequence: CDR1 SGHVS, CDR2 FQNEAQ. After removal of 4 bases from V and 1 base from J, the junction contained 11 bases not matched to a gene. Here the CDR3 reads CASSSYPDRGLGTDTQYF. CDR3 nucleotides: TGTGCCAGCAGCTCCTACCCAGACAGGGGGCTTGGCACAGATACGCAGTATTTT.

A single count supports this clone. The chain combines TRBV27 with TRBJ2-7; the D is unclear. Germline-derived CDR1 and CDR2 are MNHEY and SMNVEV (reference sequence). V lost 6 bases, J lost 4 bases, and 16 bases lay in between. This CDR3 contains 14 residues. This chain's CDR3 is CASSLRPRGYEQYF. The CDR3 region has the DNA TGTGCCAGCAGCCTCCGGCCCCGCGGTTACGAGCAGTACTTC.

This chain joins TRBV6-5 and TRBJ1-2, with D maybe TRBD1 (5 bases). Per germline, CDR1 MNHEY and CDR2 SVGAGI. V gave up 0 bases and J gave up 3 bases, with 11 bases separating them. This CDR3 has 15 residues. The CDR3 DNA follows: TGTGCCAGCAGTTACTCGGCCCAGGGCGACTATGGCTACACCTTC. Translated, it gives CASSYSAQGDYGYTF.

The V call is TRBV28, the J call TRBJ2-7; TRBD2 matches 12 bases. From germline, CDR1 is MDHEN and CDR2 SYDVKM. After removal of 3 bases from V and 2 bases from J, the junction contained 11 bases not matched to a gene. CDR3 length: 18 residues. The CDR3 loop is CASSFRLLRLAGAYEQYF. The CDR3 nucleotides read TGTGCCAGCAGTTTTAGACTGCTACGACTAGCGGGAGCCTACGAGCAGTACTTC.

The V call is TRBV19, the J call TRBJ1-2, with D maybe TRBD1 (6 bases). The CDR3 totals 13 residues. From germline, CDR1 is LNHDA and CDR2 SQIVND (reference sequence). V lost 7 bases to trimming and J lost 8 bases, with 17 bases between them. The CDR3 here is CASTVQGFPGYTF. CDR3 sequence (DNA): TGTGCCAGTACCGTACAGGGTTTCCCGGGCTACACCTTC.

The chain couples TRBV4-1 to TRBJ2-6, with 9 bases identical to TRBD2. The CDR3 consists of 16 residues. CDR1 and CDR2 (germline): MGHRA, YSYEKL. V was pared by 4 bases and J by 2 bases, with 3 bases of the junction left unmatched. This chain's CDR3 is CASSPGGGAGANVLTF. CDR3 sequence (DNA): TGCGCCAGCAGCCCGGGCGGGGGGGCTGGGGCCAACGTCCTGACTTTC.

The J gene is TRBJ2-1, the V gene TRBV15; D is ambiguous. Germline V gene data show CDR1 as LNHNV and CDR2 as YYDKDF (reference sequence). Deletions cut 6 bases from V and 6 bases from J, with 12 bases between. The CDR3 is 13 residues long. CDR3 amino acids: CATSVAVTNEQFF. The CDR3 DNA reads TGTGCCACCAGTGTGGCGGTCACCAATGAGCAGTTCTTC. Looking up the rest from reference TRBV15 and TRBJ2-1 gives the full variable domain: DAMVIQNPRYQVTQFGKPVTLSCSQTLNHNVMYWYQQKSSQAPKLLFHYYDKDFNNEADTPDNFQSRRPNTSFCFLDIRSPGLGDTAMYLCATSVAVTNEQFFGPGTRLTVL.

V is TRBV9 and J is TRBJ2-7; 8 bases are shared with TRBD2. Losses at the gene ends were 4 bases for V and 0 bases for J; bases not matched to a gene: 6. In germline, CDR1 is SGDLS, CDR2 YYNGEE. CDR3 size: 15 residues. The DNA of the CDR3 is TGTGCCAGCAGCCCGCGGAGCGGGAGCTCCTACGAGCAGTACTTC. It encodes CASSPRSGSSYEQYF.

This chain's CDR3 is CASRADRGRQGPQHF. CDR3 coding DNA: TGTGCCAGCAGGGCAGACAGGGGGCGGCAAGGGCCCCAGCATTTT. The V and J genes are TRBV2 and TRBJ1-5, with 10 nucleotides matching TRBD1. The CDR3 totals 15 residues. V dropped 6 bases and J dropped 9; count of bases not matched to a gene: 11. Looked up from germline, CDR1 is SNHLY and CDR2 is FYNNEI.

The J gene is TRBJ2-3, the V gene TRBV5-4; D is ambiguous. Germline loops: CDR1 SGHNT, CDR2 YYREEE (reference sequence). The CDR3 is made up of 15 amino acids. V was clipped by 0 bases and J by 1 base, with 9 bases between them. The CDR3 protein is CASSLVSVGTDTQYF. CDR3 DNA: TGTGCCAGCAGCTTGGTATCGGTTGGCACAGATACGCAGTATTTT.

The V call is TRBV18, the J call TRBJ2-1; D not resolved. The CDR3 runs to 12 residues. Germline CDR1 is KGHSH and CDR2 is LQKENI. Trimming took 1 base from V and 8 from J, leaving 6 bases between them. Here the CDR3 reads CASSPRRDEQFF. The CDR3 DNA is TGTGCCAGCTCACCACGTCGGGATGAGCAGTTCTTC.

The chain joins TRBV4-2 to TRBJ2-7; TRBD1 might be the D (7 bases). The CDR3 sequence is 16 residues long. Germline V gene sequence: CDR1 LGHNA, CDR2 YNFKEQ. The V gene lost 1 base and the J gene lost 3 bases, with 16 bases spanning the gap. CDR3 protein: CASSQALARGVYEQYF. For the CDR3, the DNA is TGTGCCAGCAGCCAAGCTCTTGCCAGGGGGGTCTACGAGCAGTACTTC.

The chain recombines TRBV19 with TRBJ1-1; D gene unclear. Germline V CDR1 and CDR2: LNHDA, SQIVND (reference sequence). CDR3 length: 14 residues. V dropped 2 bases and J dropped 0 bases, with 7 bases sitting between them. CDR3 sequence reads: CASSILHMNTEAFF. CDR3 bases: TGTGCCAGTAGTATACTCCACATGAACACTGAAGCTTTCTTT. Drawing the rest from reference TRBV19 and TRBJ1-1, the complete variable domain is DGGITQSPKYLFRKEGQNVTLSCEQNLNHDAMYWYRQDPGQGLRLIYYSQIVNDFQKGDIAEGYSVSREKKESFPLTVTSAQKNPTAFYLCASSILHMNTEAFFGQGTRLTVV.

The gene calls are TRBV7-8 and TRBJ1-5; 7 nucleotides line up with TRBD1. The V segment lost 5 bases and the J segment 0 bases; nucleotides outside the gene matches: 7. Germline loops: CDR1 SGHVS, CDR2 FQNEAQ. There are 16 residues in the CDR3. Written as DNA, the CDR3 is TGTGCCAGCAGCCGTGGGACAGTTTATAGCAATCAGCCCCAGCATTTT. This encodes CASSRGTVYSNQPQHF.

The chain carries TRBV5-6 and TRBJ1-1; possibly TRBD1 for D (5 bases). The V gene's germline CDR1 is SGHDT and CDR2 YYEEEE. The CDR3 spans 15 residues. The ends were cut back, 3 bases at V and 3 bases at J, with 15 bases in the middle. CDR3 amino acids: CASSSQGFRDTEAFF. The DNA for the CDR3 is TGTGCCAGCAGCTCCCAAGGGTTCAGGGACACTGAAGCTTTCTTT.

This chain uses TRBV30 with TRBJ2-7; D gene uncertain. V lost 0 bases, J lost 3 bases, and 18 bases lay in between. Germline CDR1 reads GTSNPN; CDR2 reads SVGIG (reference sequence). The CDR3 is 16 amino acids. CDR3 in amino acids: CAWSVNRGSFNYEQYF. CDR3 in DNA: TGTGCCTGGAGTGTAAATCGTGGTAGCTTCAACTACGAGCAGTACTTC.

The table lists this clone with a few counts. This chain joins TRBV27 and TRBJ1-2, with a weak D call TRBD1 (5 bases). Germline CDR1 is MNHEY and CDR2 is SMNVEV (reference sequence). The CDR3 covers 13 residues. Trimming stripped 8 bases from V and 2 bases from J, with 12 bases between. The CDR3: CASRRQTNYGYTF. CDR3 nucleotides: TGTGCCAGCCGAAGACAGACGAACTATGGCTACACCTTC.

The chain recombines TRBV6-1 with TRBJ2-7; 12 positions match TRBD2. J gave up 1 base and V 7 bases, and 5 bases lay outside the gene matches. Germline V lookup: CDR1 MNHNS, CDR2 SASEGT. The CDR3 extends over 15 amino acids. The CDR3: CASILAGGGSYEQYF. CDR3 bases: TGTGCCAGCATCCTAGCGGGAGGGGGGTCCTACGAGCAGTACTTC.

J is TRBJ2-1 and V is TRBV27; 9 bases align to TRBD1. Trimming at V came to 6 bases and at J to 0 bases, leaving 12 bases not matched to a gene. The CDR3 runs to 18 residues. Germline V gene lookup returns CDR1 MNHEY and CDR2 SMNVEV (reference sequence). The CDR3 reads CASRGLTGGVDSYNEQFF. As DNA, the CDR3 is TGTGCCAGCAGGGGATTAACAGGGGGCGTAGACTCCTACAATGAGCAGTTCTTC.

This chain links TRBV28 with TRBJ2-5; D is perhaps TRBD1 (6 bases). Trimming pared 2 bases from V and 4 bases from J, leaving 14 bases between. This CDR3 has 15 residues. The V gene's germline CDR1 is MDHEN and CDR2 SYDVKM. CDR3 DNA sequence: TGTGCCAGCAGTTTAGGGACAAAGAGGGGAGAGACCCAGTACTTC. Protein product: CASSLGTKRGETQYF.

The rearrangement uses TRBV6-1 and TRBJ1-4; D remains unclear. With 11 bases removed from V and 4 bases from J, the gap between germline ends came to 14 bases. The germline V gene encodes CDR1 MNHNS and CDR2 SASEGT. The CDR3 runs 13 residues. CDR3 residues: CAGRTGSNEKLFF. Written as DNA, the CDR3 is TGTGCCGGAAGGACTGGAAGTAATGAAAAACTGTTTTTT.

The J gene is TRBJ1-2, the V gene TRBV11-2; 9 bases line up with TRBD1. Germline CDR1 reads SGHAT; CDR2 reads FQNNGV. The V segment lost 4 bases and the J segment 4 bases; nucleotides outside the gene matches: 7. The CDR3 length is 15 residues. The CDR3 coding sequence is TGTGCCAGCAGCTCCCGGGCGACAGGGGGCTATGGCTACACCTTC. Amino acids: CASSSRATGGYGYTF. The variable domain in full, with the rest retrieved from reference TRBV11-2 and TRBJ1-2, is EAGVAQSPRYKIIEKRQSVAFWCNPISGHATLYWYQQILGQGPKLLIQFQNNGVVDDSQLPKDRFSAERLKGVDSTLKIQPAKLEDSAVYLCASSSRATGGYGYTFGSGTRLTVV.

The chain couples TRBV2 to TRBJ2-7; tentatively, D is TRBD2 (5 bases). Trimming took 5 bases from V and 3 from J, leaving 14 bases between them. The CDR3 sequence is 14 residues long. Germline V lookup: CDR1 SNHLY, CDR2 FYNNEI. The CDR3 DNA follows: TGTGCCAGCAGTTTAGAGGGTTTCGGCTACGAGCAGTACTTC. It is translated as CASSLEGFGYEQYF.